This T cell receptor beta chain was documented in a study of cytomegalovirus exposure and HLA in healthy donors. Findings and limits, study-wide: Compared with the approximately 680-donor mean, an Asian-associated ancestry cluster reportedly had fewer N-insertions, according to a later analysis.

The junction had 0 bases not matched to a gene; V was cut back by 3 bases and J by 1 base. CDR1 and CDR2 from the germline V gene are MNHEY and SMNVEV (reference sequence). This CDR3 region has 14 residues. With 60 Vbeta and 13 Jbeta primers, the PCR was carried out. Sequenced by immunoSEQ multiplex PCR; TCRdb stores in-frame clones only, minus some. The table shows approximately 270,000 clones, with about 80% occurring only once. This clone was counted a single time. Its antigen is as yet unknown. The material sequenced was PBMCs. This chain links TRBV27 with TRBJ1-1, with 9 bases that match TRBD1. This sequence was found in a girl aged 2 to 9 in good health and CMV-seronegative. CDR3 bases: TGTGCCAGCAGTTTGGGACAGGGGAACACTGAAGCTTTCTTT. Protein product: CASSLGQGNTEAFF.